These T cell receptor beta chains were read from a single sample in a study of OX40 agonist ivuxolimab in advanced cancers. TCRdb's copy holds only in-frame clones and misses some; the assay was immunoSEQ multiplex PCR. The table has more than 65,000 clones, under 80% seen once; the top ten hold approximately 5%. This sample comprised CD4+ or CD8+ T cells sorted from blood, obtained in a trial of the OX40 agonist ivuxolimab. The receptors derive from an adult with an advanced solid tumor such as melanoma, head and neck, liver or kidney cancer. The CDR3 runs from the conserved cysteine through the conserved F or W. A D gene is named only where the DNA matches it firmly. For some rows the clone size is stated as once, few or many, or as a class when expanded; others skip it.

j_gene: TRBJ2-3; v_gene: TRBV6-4; d_gene: -; abundance: few; CDR3nt: TGTGCCAGCAGGCTACAGGGAGGCACAGATACGCAGTATTTT; CDR3aa: CASRLQGGTDTQYF
j_gene: TRBJ2-3; v_gene: TRBV5-6; d_gene: TRBD1; abundance: -; CDR3nt: TGTGCCAGCAGCACGGACAGGGGGCCCCGGGGTACGCAGTATTTT; CDR3aa: CASSTDRGPRGTQYF
j_gene: TRBJ2-7; v_gene: TRBV19; d_gene: -; abundance: -; CDR3nt: TGTGCCAGTAGTAGAGACAACTCCTACGAGCAGTACTTC; CDR3aa: CASSRDNSYEQYF
j_gene: TRBJ2-5; v_gene: TRBV19; d_gene: -; abundance: -; CDR3nt: TGTGCCAGCCGCGCAGCAGAGACCCAGTACTTC; CDR3aa: CASRAAETQYF
j_gene: TRBJ2-5; v_gene: TRBV20-1; d_gene: -; abundance: -; CDR3nt: TGCAGTGCTATGAAAGAGACCCAGTACTTC; CDR3aa: CSAMKETQYF
j_gene: TRBJ2-3; v_gene: TRBV4-1; d_gene: -; abundance: -; CDR3nt: TGCGCCAGCAGCCAAGATCCTTGGGAGAGAGGGGCAGATACGCAGTATTTT; CDR3aa: CASSQDPWERGADTQYF
j_gene: TRBJ2-3; v_gene: TRBV20-1; d_gene: -; abundance: once; CDR3nt: TGCAGTGCTAGAGGGCCAGATACGCAGTATTTT; CDR3aa: CSARGPDTQYF
j_gene: TRBJ1-5; v_gene: TRBV7-2; d_gene: -; abundance: -; CDR3nt: TGTGCCAGCAGCCGGCCCCCCCGCCAGCATTTT; CDR3aa: CASSRPPRQHF
j_gene: TRBJ1-1; v_gene: TRBV23-1; d_gene: -; abundance: -; CDR3nt: TGCGCCAGCAGTCAATGGGCGAGGAATGAAGCTTTCTTT; CDR3aa: CASSQWARNEAFF
j_gene: TRBJ2-1; v_gene: TRBV21-1; d_gene: -; abundance: -; CDR3nt: TGTGCCAGCAGCTCTCCTTCCTGGGCCCCGGGGCCCTACAATGAGCAGTTCTTC; CDR3aa: CASSSPSWAPGPYNEQFF
j_gene: TRBJ1-5; v_gene: TRBV5-6; d_gene: TRBD1; abundance: -; CDR3nt: TGTGCCAGCAGCTTGAGGGGGCTGGGCAATCAGCCCCAGCATTTT; CDR3aa: CASSLRGLGNQPQHF
j_gene: TRBJ2-3; v_gene: TRBV15; d_gene: TRBD2; abundance: -; CDR3nt: TGTGCCACCAGCAGAGATGTGGGAGGGGACACAGATACGCAGTATTTT; CDR3aa: CATSRDVGGDTDTQYF
j_gene: TRBJ2-7; v_gene: TRBV6-5; d_gene: TRBD1; abundance: -; CDR3nt: TGTGCCAGCAGTTACCTCCCGGGACAGGGTTACGAGCAGTACTTC; CDR3aa: CASSYLPGQGYEQYF
j_gene: TRBJ1-3; v_gene: TRBV9; d_gene: -; abundance: -; CDR3nt: TGTGCCAGCAGCGTAGATCCGCAGGCTAGCTCTGGAAACACCATATATTTT; CDR3aa: CASSVDPQASSGNTIYF
j_gene: TRBJ2-7; v_gene: TRBV2; d_gene: TRBD1; abundance: -; CDR3nt: TGTGCCAGCAGCAGACAGGGCTTCACCTACGAGCAGTACTTC; CDR3aa: CASSRQGFTYEQYF
j_gene: TRBJ2-1; v_gene: TRBV28; d_gene: TRBD2; abundance: -; CDR3nt: TGTGCCAGCAGTTTGGGACTAGCGGGGAGTCTTTCCTACAATGAGCAGTTCTTC; CDR3aa: CASSLGLAGSLSYNEQFF
j_gene: TRBJ1-1; v_gene: TRBV18; d_gene: -; abundance: -; CDR3nt: TGTGCCAGCTCCTTCGAGCGGAACACTGAAGCTTTCTTT; CDR3aa: CASSFERNTEAFF
j_gene: TRBJ2-3; v_gene: TRBV9; d_gene: TRBD1; abundance: -; CDR3nt: TGTGCCAGCAGCGTCCGACAGGGGGGTAGCACAGATACGCAGTATTTT; CDR3aa: CASSVRQGGSTDTQYF
j_gene: TRBJ1-4; v_gene: TRBV27; d_gene: -; abundance: -; CDR3nt: TGTGCCAGCAGTTTATATGGGGCAACTAATGAAAAACTGTTTTTT; CDR3aa: CASSLYGATNEKLFF
j_gene: TRBJ2-5; v_gene: TRBV2; d_gene: -; abundance: -; CDR3nt: TGTGCCAGCAGCCCAGAGGAGACCCAGTACTTC; CDR3aa: CASSPEETQYF
j_gene: TRBJ1-3; v_gene: TRBV19; d_gene: -; abundance: -; CDR3nt: TGTGCCAGTAGTATCGCCTCATCGAGCTCTGGAAACACCATATATTTT; CDR3aa: CASSIASSSSGNTIYF
j_gene: TRBJ2-5; v_gene: TRBV5-1; d_gene: TRBD2; abundance: few; CDR3nt: TGCGCCAGCAGCCCTGGACTAGCGGGGGCAGGGGAGACCCAGTACTTC; CDR3aa: CASSPGLAGAGETQYF
j_gene: TRBJ1-5; v_gene: TRBV28; d_gene: TRBD1; abundance: -; CDR3nt: TGTGCCAGCAGATCCTCAGGGGGCGCGCATCAGCCCCAGCATTTT; CDR3aa: CASRSSGGAHQPQHF
j_gene: TRBJ1-3; v_gene: TRBV7-2; d_gene: -; abundance: -; CDR3nt: TGTGCCAGCAGCTTAGGCGAAGGCACCATATATTTT; CDR3aa: CASSLGEGTIYF
j_gene: TRBJ2-7; v_gene: TRBV18; d_gene: -; abundance: -; CDR3nt: TGTGCCAGCTCACCTAACCTCGACACTTACGAGCAGTACTTC; CDR3aa: CASSPNLDTYEQYF
j_gene: TRBJ1-6; v_gene: TRBV11-2; d_gene: -; abundance: once; CDR3nt: TGTGCCAGCAGCTTAACGAGGAGGAGCGCGGTAGAGAATTCACCCCTCCACTTT; CDR3aa: CASSLTRRSAVENSPLHF
j_gene: TRBJ2-2; v_gene: TRBV6-5; d_gene: TRBD2; abundance: -; CDR3nt: TGTGCCAGCAGTTCCGGACTAGCGGGCACCGGGGAGCTGTTTTTT; CDR3aa: CASSSGLAGTGELFF
j_gene: TRBJ2-7; v_gene: TRBV5-4; d_gene: TRBD2; abundance: -; CDR3nt: TGTGCCAGCAGCGCCACTAGCGGACCCACCTACGAGCAGTACTTC; CDR3aa: CASSATSGPTYEQYF
j_gene: TRBJ1-1; v_gene: TRBV5-1; d_gene: -; abundance: few; CDR3nt: TGCGCCAGCAGCTTGGGGGGGATGAACACTGAAGCTTTCTTT; CDR3aa: CASSLGGMNTEAFF
j_gene: TRBJ1-6; v_gene: TRBV19; d_gene: -; abundance: medium-sized; CDR3nt: TGTGCCAGTACAGGGACTTTCACGAGCTCCTATAATTCACCCCTCCACTTT; CDR3aa: CASTGTFTSSYNSPLHF
j_gene: TRBJ2-3; v_gene: TRBV5-4; d_gene: -; abundance: -; CDR3nt: TGTGCCAGCAGCCGGGATTATGGGGGGGCCGCTTCAGATACGCAGTATTTT; CDR3aa: CASSRDYGGAASDTQYF
j_gene: TRBJ1-2; v_gene: TRBV28; d_gene: -; abundance: -; CDR3nt: TGTGCCAGCAGTTTCGGGGGGCGGACGTTCGGCTACACCTTC; CDR3aa: CASSFGGRTFGYTF
j_gene: TRBJ1-1; v_gene: TRBV6-1; d_gene: TRBD1; abundance: -; CDR3nt: TGTGCCAGCAGTGAGTTGGACAGGGGGCTTACTGAAGCTTTCTTT; CDR3aa: CASSELDRGLTEAFF
j_gene: TRBJ1-4; v_gene: TRBV5-5; d_gene: -; abundance: few; CDR3nt: TGTGCCAGCAGCCCCGGGGGATGGCCGTTGGAAAAACTGTTTTTT; CDR3aa: CASSPGGWPLEKLFF
j_gene: TRBJ2-7; v_gene: TRBV9; d_gene: -; abundance: -; CDR3nt: TGTGCCAGCAGCGTAGATCAGGGACGAACCGAGCAGTACTTC; CDR3aa: CASSVDQGRTEQYF
j_gene: TRBJ1-1; v_gene: TRBV4-1; d_gene: TRBD1; abundance: few; CDR3nt: TGCGCCAGCAGCCAAGATCTTGGGACAGGTAAAAAGGACACTGAAGCTTTCTTT; CDR3aa: CASSQDLGTGKKDTEAFF
j_gene: TRBJ1-1; v_gene: TRBV7-9; d_gene: -; abundance: once; CDR3nt: TGTGCCAGCAGCCCCCCACAGACTCAGGGCACTGAAGCTTTCTTT; CDR3aa: CASSPPQTQGTEAFF
j_gene: TRBJ1-5; v_gene: TRBV2; d_gene: -; abundance: -; CDR3nt: TGTGCCAGCAGTGAAGCACGAGGCTTCAATCAGCCCCAGCATTTT; CDR3aa: CASSEARGFNQPQHF
j_gene: TRBJ2-2; v_gene: TRBV18; d_gene: -; abundance: -; CDR3nt: TGTGCCAGCTCACCACCGACCGGGGAGCTGTTTTTT; CDR3aa: CASSPPTGELFF
j_gene: TRBJ1-3; v_gene: TRBV9; d_gene: TRBD1; abundance: -; CDR3nt: TGTGCCAGCAGCGGACAGGGGGCTTACGGAAACACCATATATTTT; CDR3aa: CASSGQGAYGNTIYF
j_gene: TRBJ1-5; v_gene: TRBV6-5; d_gene: -; abundance: once; CDR3nt: TGTGCCAGCAGTTACAACTACAATCAGCCCCAGCATTTT; CDR3aa: CASSYNYNQPQHF
j_gene: TRBJ1-6; v_gene: TRBV27; d_gene: -; abundance: many; CDR3nt: TGTGCCAGCAGAGACGACAGTTATAATTCACCCCTCCACTTT; CDR3aa: CASRDDSYNSPLHF
j_gene: TRBJ1-4; v_gene: TRBV18; d_gene: TRBD1; abundance: once; CDR3nt: TGTGCCAGCTCACCAGGACAGGGGAATGAAAAACTGTTTTTT; CDR3aa: CASSPGQGNEKLFF
j_gene: TRBJ2-3; v_gene: TRBV7-2; d_gene: TRBD2; abundance: few; CDR3nt: TGTGCCAGCAGGGGACTAGCGGGGGCCACAGATACGCAGTATTTT; CDR3aa: CASRGLAGATDTQYF
j_gene: TRBJ2-5; v_gene: TRBV7-9; d_gene: TRBD2; abundance: -; CDR3nt: TGTGCCAGCAGCTCTGGACTAGCGGAAGAGACCCAGTACTTC; CDR3aa: CASSSGLAEETQYF
j_gene: TRBJ1-4; v_gene: TRBV7-2; d_gene: -; abundance: few; CDR3nt: TGTGCCAGCACCAGGACAGAATATGAAAAACTGTTTTTT; CDR3aa: CASTRTEYEKLFF
j_gene: TRBJ1-6; v_gene: TRBV6-1; d_gene: -; abundance: once; CDR3nt: TGTGCCAGCAGCGCACAGGGAAATGGTAATTCACCCCTCCACTTT; CDR3aa: CASSAQGNGNSPLHF
j_gene: TRBJ2-7; v_gene: TRBV28; d_gene: -; abundance: -; CDR3nt: TGTGCCAGCAGTTTATTCGGCCTTGAGCAGTACTTC; CDR3aa: CASSLFGLEQYF
j_gene: TRBJ1-1; v_gene: TRBV28; d_gene: -; abundance: -; CDR3nt: TGTGCCAGCGCGCCCCCCTGGGGGGTGGGCACTGAAGCTTTCTTT; CDR3aa: CASAPPWGVGTEAFF
j_gene: TRBJ1-3; v_gene: TRBV6-6; d_gene: TRBD1; abundance: once; CDR3nt: TGTGCCAGCAGTTACTCGGGACAGCCAGGGGGAAACACCATATATTTT; CDR3aa: CASSYSGQPGGNTIYF
j_gene: TRBJ2-1; v_gene: TRBV4-2; d_gene: -; abundance: -; CDR3nt: TGTGCCAGCAGCCAGGAAACCGGGACCTACAATGAGCAGTTCTTC; CDR3aa: CASSQETGTYNEQFF
j_gene: TRBJ1-3; v_gene: TRBV27; d_gene: -; abundance: -; CDR3nt: TGTGCCAGCAGTTTCGCGTCTGGAAACACCATATATTTT; CDR3aa: CASSFASGNTIYF
j_gene: TRBJ2-1; v_gene: TRBV18; d_gene: TRBD1; abundance: -; CDR3nt: TGTGCCAGCTCACCTGACAGGGGAGGAAACAATGAGCAGTTCTTC; CDR3aa: CASSPDRGGNNEQFF
j_gene: TRBJ1-1; v_gene: TRBV19; d_gene: -; abundance: -; CDR3nt: TGTGCCAGTACCGACAACATGAACACTGAAGCTTTCTTT; CDR3aa: CASTDNMNTEAFF
j_gene: TRBJ2-1; v_gene: TRBV4-1; d_gene: TRBD2; abundance: -; CDR3nt: TGCGCCAGCAGCCAAGTTCTAGCGGAAGACTACAATGAGCAGTTCTTC; CDR3aa: CASSQVLAEDYNEQFF
j_gene: TRBJ1-1; v_gene: TRBV5-1; d_gene: -; abundance: few; CDR3nt: TGCGCCAGCTCTGGGGGGGATGCGACGAACACTGAAGCTTTCTTT; CDR3aa: CASSGGDATNTEAFF
j_gene: TRBJ1-2; v_gene: TRBV27; d_gene: -; abundance: -; CDR3nt: TGTGCCAGCAGTTTATCGGGGAGTTCGTGGGGTAACTATGGCTACACCTTC; CDR3aa: CASSLSGSSWGNYGYTF
j_gene: TRBJ2-7; v_gene: TRBV6-6; d_gene: -; abundance: -; CDR3nt: TGTGCCAGCAGTTACTCGCAAGTAAGCTCCTACGAGCAGTACTTC; CDR3aa: CASSYSQVSSYEQYF
j_gene: TRBJ2-5; v_gene: TRBV5-1; d_gene: -; abundance: -; CDR3nt: TGCGCCAGCAGCTTTGGGGCAACCCAAGAGACCCAGTACTTC; CDR3aa: CASSFGATQETQYF